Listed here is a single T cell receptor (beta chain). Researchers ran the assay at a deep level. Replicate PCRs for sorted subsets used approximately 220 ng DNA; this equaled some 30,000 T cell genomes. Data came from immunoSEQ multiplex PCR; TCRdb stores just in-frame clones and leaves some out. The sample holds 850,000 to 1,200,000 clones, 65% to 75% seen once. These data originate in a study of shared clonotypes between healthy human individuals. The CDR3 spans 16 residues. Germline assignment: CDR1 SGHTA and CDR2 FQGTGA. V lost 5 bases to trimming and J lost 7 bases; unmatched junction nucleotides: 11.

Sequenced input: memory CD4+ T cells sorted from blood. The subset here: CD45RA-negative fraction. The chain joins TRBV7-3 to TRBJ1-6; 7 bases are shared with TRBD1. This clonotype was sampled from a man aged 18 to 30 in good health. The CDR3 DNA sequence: TGTGCCAGCAGCAAGCAGGGGGGAATAGGGAATTCACCCCTCCACTTT. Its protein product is CASSKQGGIGNSPLHF.